This TCR beta chain was sequenced for a study of shared clonotypes between healthy human individuals. This clone was detected once. No antigen is known for it. V lost 3 bases and J 4 bases, leaving 13 bases between the germline ends. Germline-derived CDR1 and CDR2 are SGHRS and YFSETQ. The length of the CDR3 is 14 residues. Study-level points and caveats: Despite large depth, rarefaction showed incomplete sorted-subset sequencing. The study found lower generation probabilities in non-shared clonotypes than in those shared by all four donors. It was anticipated that sequencing depth would influence how many clonotypes donors shared.

Produced via immunoSEQ multiplex PCR; TCRdb's table is partial and in-frame only. Seen here are about 2.5 million clones, around 90% observed once, and the top ten hold 0.3% to 0.4%. Sequenced material: naive CD4+ T cells from PBMCs. The subset was: CD45RA+ positively selected. The chain couples TRBV5-1 to TRBJ1-1, with D possibly TRBD1 on 6 matching bases. This TCR was recovered from a man younger than 30 in good health. Some clones in this sample may be carry-over from other donors' samples. The CDR3 DNA is TGCGCCAGCAGCTACGGGGGCATGAGCACTGAAGCTTTCTTT. This sequence encodes CASSYGGMSTEAFF.